These 26 T cell receptor beta chains were sequenced from one sample in a study of blood T cell repertoires in COVID-19. Method: immunoSEQ multiplex PCR; TCRdb's copy keeps in-frame clones and lacks some. The repertoire holds some 190,000 clones, with about 75% as singletons. Sequenced input: peripheral blood. The receptors come from a woman aged 50 to 60 with active or convalescent COVID-19.

CDR3 loop: CASSATGVSPLHF. CDR3 DNA sequence: TGTGCCAGCAGTGCGACAGGGGTGTCACCCCTCCACTTT. This chain links TRBV25-1 with TRBJ1-6; 8 bases map to TRBD1. Losses at the gene ends were 4 bases for V and 10 bases for J; bases not matched to a gene: 3. Germline V CDR1 and CDR2: MGHDK, SYGVNS. This CDR3 contains 13 residues.

This chain joins TRBV4-2 and TRBJ2-1; a possible D gene is TRBD2 (5 bases). Deletions cut 1 base from V and 5 bases from J, with 6 bases between. Germline V gives CDR1 LGHNA, CDR2 YNFKEQ. CDR3 length: 13 residues. The DNA for the CDR3 is TGTGCCAGCAGCCAAGCGGGGAACAATGAGCAGTTCTTC. Its protein is CASSQAGNNEQFF.

V is TRBV19 and J is TRBJ2-5; D is possibly TRBD2 (6 bases). V was cut by 3 bases and J by 4 bases, with 9 bases left in between. Germline lookup yields CDR1 LNHDA and CDR2 SQIVND (reference sequence). The length of the CDR3 is 13 residues. This chain's CDR3 is CASSMGGRETQYF. The CDR3 nucleotides read TGTGCCAGTAGTATGGGGGGACGAGAGACCCAGTACTTC.

The CDR3 nucleotides read TGCGCCAGCAGCCAAGACAGGGTAGGCGAGCAGTACTTC. Its translation is CASSQDRVGEQYF. The genes are TRBV4-3 and TRBJ2-7; tentatively, D is TRBD1 (5 bases). The CDR3 extends over 13 amino acids. Trimming pared 0 bases from V and 6 bases from J, leaving 9 bases between. Germline V gene lookup returns CDR1 LGHNA and CDR2 YSLEER.

This rearrangement joins TRBV12-3 or TRBV12-4 to TRBJ1-5; 9 bases fit TRBD1. J gave up 5 bases and V 6 bases, and 2 bases lay outside the gene matches. The CDR3 spans 13 residues. CDR3 bases: TGTGCCAGCAGAGGACAGGGGCATCAGCCCCAGCATTTT. The encoded protein is CASRGQGHQPQHF.

This rearrangement joins TRBV29-1 to TRBJ1-2; no definite D call. CDR1 is SQVTM, CDR2 ANQGSEA, per germline. The length of the CDR3 is 12 residues. Trimming shortened V by 2 bases and J by 4 bases, and 8 bases separated the two germline ends. Here the CDR3 reads CSVETPTYGYTF. In DNA form, the CDR3 reads TGCAGCGTTGAAACCCCTACCTATGGCTACACCTTC. The variable domain in full, with the rest retrieved from reference TRBV29-1 and TRBJ1-2, is SAVISQKPSRDICQRGTSLTIQCQVDSQVTMMFWYRQQPGQSLTLIATANQGSEATYESGFVIDKFPISRPNLTFSTLTVSNMSPEDSSIYLCSVETPTYGYTFGSGTRLTVV.

This clone came up once. The chain combines TRBV12-3 or TRBV12-4 with TRBJ2-7; TRBD2 agrees at 11 bases. The CDR3 totals 13 residues. The junction had 4 bases not matched to a gene; V was cut back by 6 bases and J by 6 bases. CDR3 DNA sequence: TGTGCCAGCAGACGGGGGACTAGCGGCGAGCAGTACTTC. Amino acids: CASRRGTSGEQYF.

The chain is built from TRBV7-2 and TRBJ2-7; 8 positions match TRBD1. Trimming at V came to 7 bases and at J to 6 bases, leaving 11 bases not matched to a gene. This CDR3 has 14 residues. The germline V gene encodes CDR1 SGHTA and CDR2 FQGNSA. The CDR3 region has the DNA TGTGCCAGCAACTATGTACAGGGGGTGAGCGAGCAGTACTTC. Protein product: CASNYVQGVSEQYF.

This clone has just a few counts. The chain is built from TRBV29-1 and TRBJ1-2; D ambiguous. V lost 2 bases and J 0 bases, leaving 10 bases between the germline ends. In germline, CDR1 is SQVTM, CDR2 ANQGSEA. This CDR3 is built from 14 residues. The CDR3 nucleotides are TGCAGCGTTGAACCGCCTATAGCTAACTATGGCTACACCTTC. Translation: CSVEPPIANYGYTF.

The rearrangement joins TRBV19 to TRBJ2-1; D perhaps matches TRBD1 (5 bases). V lost 3 bases to trimming and J lost 10 bases, with 10 bases between them. Per the germline V gene, CDR1 is LNHDA and CDR2 is SQIVND (reference sequence). The CDR3 runs to 12 residues. The CDR3 nucleotides read TGTGCCAGTAGTATGCTCAGGGCCGAGCAGTTCTTC. This sequence encodes CASSMLRAEQFF.

V and J are TRBV6-5 and TRBJ1-2, with 8 nucleotides matching TRBD1. The germline V gene has CDR1 MNHEY and CDR2 SVGAGI. The J segment lost 8 bases and the V segment lost 2 bases, leaving 4 bases of the junction unmatched. The CDR3 is 13 residues long. CDR3 in amino acids: CASSYQGAGGYTF. The CDR3 DNA reads TGTGCCAGCAGTTACCAGGGGGCAGGGGGCTACACCTTC.

The chain links TRBV19 to TRBJ2-1, with a weak D call TRBD2 (5 bases). CDR1 is LNHDA and CDR2 is SQIVND in the germline V gene (reference sequence). Trimming cost V 4 bases and J 4 bases, with 11 bases left between them. This CDR3 has 14 residues. This CDR3 is CASSTPEAYNEQFF. Here the CDR3 DNA reads TGTGCCAGTAGTACCCCGGAGGCTTACAATGAGCAGTTCTTC. Filled out from reference TRBV19 and TRBJ2-1, the complete variable domain reads DGGITQSPKYLFRKEGQNVTLSCEQNLNHDAMYWYRQDPGQGLRLIYYSQIVNDFQKGDIAEGYSVSREKKESFPLTVTSAQKNPTAFYLCASSTPEAYNEQFFGPGTRLTVL.

The gene calls are TRBV3-1 (or the pseudogene TRBV3-2) and TRBJ1-6, with TRBD1 as a possible D gene (5 bases). V shed 3 bases and J shed 7 bases, with 10 bases lying between them. This CDR3 region has 14 residues. The germline V gene encodes CDR1 LGHDT and CDR2 YNNKEL (reference sequence). The CDR3 region is CASSHARGNSPLHF. The CDR3 DNA reads as TGTGCCAGCAGCCACGCGCGGGGGAATTCACCCCTCCACTTT.

This clone was found once. V is TRBV20-1 and J is TRBJ2-7; 7 positions match TRBD2. CDR1 and CDR2 (germline): DFQATT, SNEGSKA (reference sequence). The CDR3 has 12 amino acids. Trimming at V came to 3 bases and at J to 4 bases, leaving 3 bases not matched to a gene. The CDR3: CSASGGGYEQYF. The CDR3 DNA is TGCAGTGCTAGTGGCGGGGGATACGAGCAGTACTTC.

The chain employs TRBV29-1 and TRBJ2-5; 7 nucleotides line up with TRBD1. V lost 7 bases and J lost 1; bases outside the gene matches: 3. CDR3 length: 12 amino acids. Germline V gene sequence: CDR1 SQVTM, CDR2 ANQGSEA. The CDR3 spells CSAGTAQETQYF. CDR3 coding DNA: TGCAGCGCTGGGACAGCCCAAGAGACCCAGTACTTC. The whole variable domain, filled in from reference TRBV29-1 and TRBJ2-5, reads SAVISQKPSRDICQRGTSLTIQCQVDSQVTMMFWYRQQPGQSLTLIATANQGSEATYESGFVIDKFPISRPNLTFSTLTVSNMSPEDSSIYLCSAGTAQETQYFGPGTRLLVL.

V is TRBV6-5 and J is TRBJ1-2; 7 bases align to TRBD1. V was pared by 6 bases and J by 4 bases, with 5 bases of the junction left unmatched. The CDR3 spans 13 residues. Germline lookup yields CDR1 MNHEY and CDR2 SVGAGI. CDR3 DNA: TGTGCCAGCAGGAGGGCAGGGGGCTATGGCTACACCTTC. It codes for CASRRAGGYGYTF.

This chain connects TRBV5-5 to TRBJ2-7; 7 bases fit TRBD1. J was trimmed by 5 bases and V by 3 bases; bases with no gene match: 5. This CDR3 has 13 amino acids. Germline V gene lookup returns CDR1 SGHKS and CDR2 YYEKEE (reference sequence). Written as DNA, the CDR3 is TGTGCCAGCAGCTCGGCAGGGGGAAACGAGCAGTACTTC. Its translation is CASSSAGGNEQYF.

The chain employs TRBV2 and TRBJ2-7; 12 bases map to TRBD2. V shed 5 bases and J 5 bases; nucleotides not matched to a gene: 4. This CDR3 comprises 14 residues. Germline V CDR1 and CDR2: SNHLY, FYNNEI. CDR3 DNA sequence: TGTGCCAGCAGTCCCCGACTAGCGGGAGACGAGCAGTACTTC. This codes for CASSPRLAGDEQYF.

This clone was recorded only once. The V call is TRBV28, the J call TRBJ1-4; TRBD1 might be the D (6 bases). Germline V gene data show CDR1 as MDHEN and CDR2 as SYDVKM. This CDR3 comprises 15 residues. Trimming stripped 7 bases from V and 3 bases from J, with 15 bases between. The CDR3 is CASILQGAANEKLFF. In DNA form, the CDR3 reads TGTGCCAGCATACTACAGGGTGCGGCTAATGAAAAACTGTTTTTT.

J is TRBJ2-7 and V is TRBV29-1; TRBD1 agrees at 10 bases. With 0 bases clipped from V and 3 bases from J, the junction kept 8 bases outside the gene matches. Germline CDR1 reads SQVTM; CDR2 reads ANQGSEA. The CDR3 extends over 16 amino acids. The CDR3 here is CSVEDLGDRGLYEQYF. CDR3 sequence (DNA): TGCAGCGTTGAAGATCTAGGAGACAGGGGGCTCTACGAGCAGTACTTC.

The genes are TRBV18 and TRBJ2-1, with a tentative D call TRBD1 (7 bases). Trimming took 4 bases from V and 9 from J, leaving 22 bases between them. This CDR3 spans 16 amino acids. CDR1 KGHSH and CDR2 LQKENI come from the germline V gene. CDR3 region: CASSQSGGQRGTEQFF. The CDR3 coding sequence is TGTGCCAGCTCACAATCAGGGGGGCAACGGGGCACTGAGCAGTTCTTC.

This sequence joins TRBV18 and TRBJ2-1; 16 bases agree with TRBD2. The V gene's germline CDR1 is KGHSH and CDR2 LQKENI. Trimming took 5 bases from V and 2 from J; bases not matched to a gene: 9. CDR3 length equals 19 residues. The CDR3 DNA reads TGTGCCAGCTCATCAACCGGGACTAGCGGGGGGGTTACCTACAATGAGCAGTTCTTC. Amino acid sequence: CASSSTGTSGGVTYNEQFF.

The chain carries TRBV7-2 and TRBJ1-2; D possibly corresponds to TRBD1 (5 bases). The CDR3 has 14 residues. Germline V CDR1 and CDR2: SGHTA, FQGNSA. V shed 1 base and J shed 4 bases, with 10 bases lying between them. CDR3 in amino acids: CASSLGRQSYGYTF. CDR3 in DNA: TGTGCCAGCAGCTTAGGCAGACAGAGCTATGGCTACACCTTC.

The chain has TRBV10-3 and TRBJ2-1, with 8 bases fitting TRBD2. The germline CDR1 and CDR2 sequences are ENHRY and SYGVKD. This CDR3 comprises 17 residues. The V segment lost 3 bases and the J segment 4 bases; nucleotides outside the gene matches: 11. CDR3 in DNA: TGTGCCATCAGTGACTACGGACTAGCTAGCCGATACAATGAGCAGTTCTTC. It encodes CAISDYGLASRYNEQFF.

The V call is TRBV24-1, the J call TRBJ2-5, with 11 nucleotides matching TRBD2. Germline-derived CDR1 and CDR2 are KGHDR and SFDVKD. The CDR3 runs 14 residues. Trimming removed 4 bases from V and 4 bases from J; junction bases left unmatched: 1. CDR3 residues: CATSDGTSGETQYF. DNA for the CDR3: TGTGCCACCAGTGACGGGACTAGCGGAGAGACCCAGTACTTC.

The genes are TRBV18 and TRBJ1-2; 7 nucleotides match TRBD1. Unmatched junction bases numbered 3, after V lost 1 base and J lost 1 base. The germline V gene has CDR1 KGHSH and CDR2 LQKENI. The CDR3 has 15 amino acids. This chain's CDR3 is CASSPRDSLNYGYTF. As DNA, the CDR3 is TGTGCCAGCTCACCACGGGACAGCCTTAACTATGGCTACACCTTC.